The 28 T cell receptor beta chains below were found in one sample sequenced in a study of Graves' ophthalmopathy and Graves' hyperthyroidism. The authors amplified TCR beta CDR3 regions from RNA transcripts. The workflow started with a first-round RT-PCR run with HTBI primers and then moved on to a second-round multiplex PCR. MiXCR was run by TCRdb on the multiplex PCR reads, yielding one entry per CDR3 protein. This table holds about 390,000 distinct CDR3 sequences, less than 20% found once. The sequenced sample consisted of peripheral blood. The receptors come from a young woman with stable Graves' hyperthyroidism.

This clonotype was seen many times. The chain links TRBV18 to TRBJ2-5; D is undetermined. Germline loops: CDR1 KGHSH, CDR2 LQKENI. Trimming removed 4 bases from V and 3 bases from J, with 18 bases in between. CDR3 length: 16 amino acids. The chain's CDR3 is CASSLPGRPKKETQYF. Written as DNA, the CDR3 is TGTGCCAGCTCACTACCGGGTCGACCAAAGAAAGAGACCCAGTACTTC. Complete variable domain (other parts from reference TRBV18 and TRBJ2-5): NAGVMQNPRHLVRRRGQEARLRCSPMKGHSHVYWYRQLPEEGLKFMVYLQKENIIDESGMPKERFSAEFPKEGPSILRIQQVVRGDSAAYFCASSLPGRPKKETQYFGPGTRLLVL.

There are many counts of this clonotype. The CDR3 spells CASSQAGTAAYEQYF. CDR3 in DNA: TGCGCCAGCAGCCAAGCCGGGACAGCCGCCTACGAGCAGTACTTC. V gene TRBV4-1 combines with J gene TRBJ2-7, with 7 bases aligning to TRBD1. This CDR3 comprises 15 residues. With 1 base clipped from V and 2 bases from J, the junction kept 5 bases outside the gene matches. Germline V gives CDR1 MGHRA, CDR2 YSYEKL.

This sequence joins TRBV5-1 and TRBJ2-6; D is possibly TRBD1 (8 bases). This CDR3 comprises 18 residues. Germline V lookup: CDR1 SGHRS, CDR2 YFSETQ. V lost 0 bases, J lost 1 base, and 14 bases lay in between. CDR3 loop: CASSLGQGTTSGANVLTF. The CDR3 DNA follows: TGCGCCAGCAGCTTGGGACAGGGGACTACTTCTGGGGCCAACGTCCTGACTTTC. Supplemented by reference TRBV5-1 and TRBJ2-6, the full variable domain reads KAGVTQTPRYLIKTRGQQVTLSCSPISGHRSVSWYQQTPGQGLQFLFEYFSETQRNKGNFPGRFSGRQFSNSRSEMNVSTLELGDSALYLCASSLGQGTTSGANVLTFGAGSRLTVL.

The sample holds many counts of this clonotype. The chain is built from TRBV6-5 and TRBJ2-2; TRBD2 matches 9 bases. The germline gives CDR1 MNHEY, CDR2 SVGAGI. CDR3 size: 16 residues. Trimming took 7 bases from V and 7 from J; bases not matched to a gene: 13. The CDR3 bases are TGTGCCAGCATGACTCTAAGCGGGGGGTTGATCGGGGAGCTGTTTTTT. Amino acids: CASMTLSGGLIGELFF.

This clonotype was seen once. J is TRBJ2-7 and V is TRBV6-5, with a weak D call TRBD2 (5 bases). Trimming removed 4 bases at V and 5 bases at J, with 21 bases between. Looked up from germline, CDR1 is MNHEY and CDR2 is SVGAGI. CDR3 length: 16 residues. The CDR3 is CASSSHMLADGDEQYF. DNA of the CDR3: TGTGCCAGCAGTTCTCACATGCTGGCCGACGGGGACGAGCAGTACTTC.

This clonotype has just a few counts. V is TRBV11-3 and J is TRBJ1-2; the match to TRBD1 covers 7 bases. From germline, CDR1 is SGHNT and CDR2 YENEEA. CDR3 size: 15 residues. J gave up 4 bases and V 5 bases, and 10 bases lay outside the gene matches. CDR3 DNA: TGTGCCAGCAGCGCGACAGGGCAGTTTGCCTATGGCTACACCTTC. Its translation is CASSATGQFAYGYTF.

This clonotype occurred many times. The chain links TRBV6-5 to TRBJ1-1; D possibly corresponds to TRBD1 (6 bases). This CDR3 comprises 14 residues. CDR1 and CDR2 (germline): MNHEY, SVGAGI. The ends were cut back, 3 bases at V and 4 bases at J, with 12 bases in the middle. The CDR3 is CASSYGQGITEAFF. DNA of the CDR3: TGTGCCAGCAGTTATGGTCAGGGGATCACTGAAGCTTTCTTT.

The chain recombines TRBV9 with TRBJ1-1; D remains ambiguous. Trimming took off 4 bases at V and 1 base at J, with 11 bases between the two ends. The V gene's germline CDR1 is SGDLS and CDR2 YYNGEE. The CDR3 extends over 14 amino acids. The CDR3 sequence is CASSPRESNTEAFF. CDR3 DNA sequence: TGTGCCAGCAGCCCTCGAGAATCGAACACTGAAGCTTTCTTT.

This clonotype was observed at least ten times. The genes are TRBV7-3 and TRBJ2-5, with D uncertain. Germline V lookup: CDR1 SGHTA, CDR2 FQGTGA. Trimming cost V 0 bases and J 5 bases, with 7 bases left between them. The CDR3 has 13 residues. The CDR3 DNA reads TGTGCCAGCAGCTTAACGAGTCTGGAGACCCAGTACTTC. This codes for CASSLTSLETQYF.

This clonotype was counted at least ten times. This chain links TRBV11-2 with TRBJ2-5; TRBD2 matches 7 bases. Germline V CDR1 and CDR2: SGHAT, FQNNGV. Unmatched junction bases numbered 10, after V lost 5 bases and J lost 1 base. This CDR3 region has 16 residues. The chain's CDR3 is CASSPLAGEGQETQYF. Written as DNA, the CDR3 is TGTGCCAGCAGCCCCCTAGCCGGGGAGGGCCAAGAGACCCAGTACTTC. Full variable domain (rest looked up from reference TRBV11-2 and TRBJ2-5): EAGVAQSPRYKIIEKRQSVAFWCNPISGHATLYWYQQILGQGPKLLIQFQNNGVVDDSQLPKDRFSAERLKGVDSTLKIQPAKLEDSAVYLCASSPLAGEGQETQYFGPGTRLLVL.

The chain links TRBV7-2 to TRBJ1-5; unclear D gene. This CDR3 region has 15 residues. CDR1 SGHTA and CDR2 FQGNSA come from the germline V gene. The V and J ends lost 5 bases and 5 bases respectively, with 16 bases between them. Written as DNA, the CDR3 is TGTGCCAGCAGCCCGATTTACTTAGTCGATCAGCCCCAGCATTTT. Its translation is CASSPIYLVDQPQHF.

The J gene is TRBJ1-1, the V gene TRBV12-3 or TRBV12-4; D possibly corresponds to TRBD1 (5 bases). The ends were cut back, 1 base at V and 1 base at J, with 10 bases in the middle. The CDR3 is made up of 15 amino acids. CDR3 region: CASSLGRQQNTEAFF. CDR3 in DNA: TGTGCCAGCAGTTTAGGTCGACAGCAGAACACTGAAGCTTTCTTT.

At least ten counts were recorded for this clonotype. The chain joins TRBV28 to TRBJ2-7; D gene ambiguous. The germline CDR1 and CDR2 sequences are MDHEN and SYDVKM. V was cut by 4 bases and J by 4 bases, with 5 bases left in between. The CDR3 has 11 residues. The CDR3 bases are TGTGCCAGCAGTTCACCTTACGAGCAGTACTTC. Protein sequence: CASSSPYEQYF.

This rearrangement joins TRBV27 to TRBJ1-1; D gene ambiguous. The V end was cut by 6 bases, the J end by 7 bases, with 24 bases between. Germline assignment: CDR1 MNHEY and CDR2 SMNVEV (reference sequence). There are 16 residues in the CDR3. The CDR3 DNA follows: TGTGCCAGCAGCCCCAACCCCCGGAGGAGTAGGAATGAAGCTTTCTTT. It specifies CASSPNPRRSRNEAFF.

Many counts were recorded for this clonotype. The V and J genes are TRBV6-1 and TRBJ2-5; 8 nucleotides line up with TRBD2. V dropped 3 bases and J dropped 2; count of bases not matched to a gene: 5. The CDR3 contains 15 residues. Germline V CDR1 and CDR2: MNHNS, SASEGT. The CDR3 DNA follows: TGTGCCAGCAGTGATACTAGCGGTCTTCAAGAGACCCAGTACTTC. Amino acid sequence: CASSDTSGLQETQYF.

This clonotype was detected ten times or more. V gene TRBV7-9 combines with J gene TRBJ1-1; D not certain. Trimming left V 3 bases short and J 2 bases short, with 13 bases between. Germline CDR1 reads SEHNR; CDR2 reads FQNEAQ (reference sequence). The CDR3 totals 15 residues. The CDR3 spells CASSFWEGPNTEAFF. Here the CDR3 DNA reads TGTGCCAGCAGCTTTTGGGAGGGCCCAAACACTGAAGCTTTCTTT.

This clonotype was recorded many times. V usage is TRBV11-3 and J usage is TRBJ2-2; a weak D match, TRBD2 (6 bases). Germline assignment: CDR1 SGHNT and CDR2 YENEEA. Trimming stripped 8 bases from V and 8 bases from J, with 21 bases between. This CDR3 is 15 amino acids long. CDR3 bases: TGTGCCAGCCACACTCGTTGGGGGGTGTCGGGGGAGCTGTTTTTT. Translation: CASHTRWGVSGELFF. The entire variable domain, with the rest obtained from reference TRBV11-3 and TRBJ2-2, is as follows: EAGVVQSPRYKIIEKKQPVAFWCNPISGHNTLYWYLQNLGQGPELLIRYENEEAVDDSQLPKDRFSAERLKGVDSTLKIQPAELGDSAVYLCASHTRWGVSGELFFGEGSRLTVL.

This clonotype was seen more than once but under ten times. V usage is TRBV18 and J usage is TRBJ2-5; perhaps TRBD2 as D (6 bases). Trimming removed 3 bases from V and 2 bases from J, with 13 bases in between. CDR1 KGHSH and CDR2 LQKENI come from the germline V gene. The CDR3 is 15 residues long. CDR3 coding DNA: TGTGCCAGCTCACCCGATGGGGGGAGACAAGAGACCCAGTACTTC. Translation gives CASSPDGGRQETQYF.

This clonotype has a count of ten or more. This chain connects TRBV12-3 or TRBV12-4 to TRBJ1-1; D remains ambiguous. The CDR3 is 14 residues long. V lost 5 bases, J lost 5 bases, and 15 bases lay in between. CDR3 sequence reads: CASSQLLRGTEAFF. The DNA for the CDR3 is TGTGCCAGCAGTCAACTATTGCGGGGAACTGAAGCTTTCTTT.

The sample holds many counts of this clonotype. V usage is TRBV28 and J usage is TRBJ1-2; unclear D gene. V gave up 2 bases and J gave up 4 bases, with 14 bases separating them. The CDR3 runs to 15 residues. From germline, CDR1 is MDHEN and CDR2 SYDVKM. CDR3 bases: TGTGCCAGCAGTTTAGGGAGGGAAGTGGTCTATGGCTACACCTTC. This encodes CASSLGREVVYGYTF.

The V and J genes are TRBV24-1 and TRBJ1-2; D possibly corresponds to TRBD1 (5 bases). The germline V and J ends were trimmed by 4 bases and 4 bases, with 12 bases remaining between them. In germline, CDR1 is KGHDR, CDR2 SFDVKD. The CDR3 consists of 14 residues. CDR3 coding DNA: TGTGCCACCAGTGACCCCGGCGGGGGCTATGGCTACACCTTC. It encodes CATSDPGGGYGYTF.

This clonotype was seen repeatedly, ten times or more. DNA for the CDR3: TGTGCCAGCAGCTTAGAACAGGTCTATGGCTACACCTTC. This sequence encodes CASSLEQVYGYTF. The chain links TRBV7-8 to TRBJ1-2, with D possibly TRBD1 on 5 matching bases. The CDR3 covers 13 residues. Germline V gives CDR1 SGHVS, CDR2 FQNEAQ. V was trimmed by 1 base and J by 4 bases, leaving 7 bases between them. The variable domain in full, with the rest retrieved from reference TRBV7-8 and TRBJ1-2, is GAGVSQSPRYKVAKRGQDVALRCDPISGHVSLFWYQQALGQGPEFLTYFQNEAQLDKSGLPSDRFFAERPEGSVSTLKIQRTQQEDSAVYLCASSLEQVYGYTFGSGTRLTVV.

The sample holds many counts of this clonotype. J is TRBJ2-7 and V is TRBV6-1, with 7 bases identical to TRBD2. Per germline, CDR1 MNHNS and CDR2 SASEGT. The CDR3 consists of 15 residues. V trimming: 4 bases; J trimming: 4 bases; junction bases outside the gene matches: 10. The CDR3 bases are TGTGCCAGCAGTGGCCTCCGCGGGACTAAGTACGAGCAGTACTTC. As protein: CASSGLRGTKYEQYF.

The chain links TRBV6-1 to TRBJ2-5, with D possibly TRBD2 on 6 matching bases. V gave up 8 bases and J gave up 5 bases, with 18 bases separating them. The CDR3 contains 14 residues. Looked up from germline, CDR1 is MNHNS and CDR2 is SASEGT. The CDR3 loop reads CASLRRAAGETQYF. The CDR3 bases are TGTGCCAGCCTCAGGAGGGCGGCGGGGGAGACCCAGTACTTC.

This clonotype was detected many times. The chain couples TRBV12-3 or TRBV12-4 to TRBJ2-4; D is uncertain. V was cut by 6 bases and J by 0 bases, with 15 bases left in between. The CDR3 totals 16 residues. CDR3 region: CASSETGHSAKNIQYF. In nucleotides, the CDR3 is TGTGCCAGCAGCGAGACCGGCCACTCAGCCAAAAACATTCAGTACTTC.

This clonotype appeared many times. The chain employs TRBV10-3 and TRBJ1-2, with 9 bases lining up with TRBD1. This CDR3 region has 15 residues. V trimming: 3 bases; J trimming: 7 bases; junction bases outside the gene matches: 9. CDR1 is ENHRY and CDR2 is SYGVKD in the germline V gene. The CDR3 loop reads CAISDPTGTGPGYTF. DNA of the CDR3: TGTGCCATCAGTGACCCCACGGGGACAGGGCCTGGCTACACCTTC.

This clonotype was recorded at least ten times. V usage is TRBV2 and J usage is TRBJ1-1, with D possibly TRBD1 on 6 matching bases. CDR1 is SNHLY, CDR2 FYNNEI, per germline. This CDR3 spans 13 amino acids. V dropped 1 base and J dropped 4 bases, with 7 bases sitting between them. CDR3 in amino acids: CASSEGGGTEAFF. As DNA, the CDR3 is TGTGCCAGCAGTGAAGGAGGGGGCACTGAAGCTTTCTTT.

The chain employs TRBV5-4 and TRBJ1-1; 10 bases align to TRBD1. The CDR3 runs to 20 residues. Germline V gene sequence: CDR1 SGHNT, CDR2 YYREEE (reference sequence). J gave up 0 bases and V 4 bases, and 18 bases lay outside the gene matches. The CDR3 region has the DNA TGTGCCAGCAGCAATGGCCGGGACAGGGGATCAGCGGGTATGAACACTGAAGCTTTCTTT. Residues: CASSNGRDRGSAGMNTEAFF.